The clone carrying this T cell receptor (beta chain) appeared a few times. The target antigen is unknown. The data derive from a study of blood T cells in healthy people across ages. About the study: The capture of about one barcoded beta molecule per two T cells was achieved by template switching.

Trimming took 0 bases from V and 6 from J, leaving 10 bases between them. Germline CDR1 reads PRHDT; CDR2 reads FYEKMQ (reference sequence). The CDR3 has 14 residues. Study results and caveats: Samples with more naive T cells showed higher observed beta diversity. There was no known CMV status for donors, so expanded clonotype changes were possibly confounded.

Peripheral blood was drawn, ten milliliters per donor. A second PCR, run for roughly 7 to 11 cycles, used a sample-barcoded 5' primer plus a J-beta primer mix. Using its own MiXCR run on the 5' RACE reads, TCRdb lists one record per CDR3 protein. Here the sample spans 2 million or so distinct CDR3 sequences, 49% being singletons. Specimen: blood. The chain links TRBV13 to TRBJ2-3; D not certain. The sequence was collected from a woman aged 40 to 50 in good health. The CDR3 coding sequence is TGTGCCAGCAGCTTAGGGACTGGGAAGGATACGCAGTATTTT. It yields the protein CASSLGTGKDTQYF.